The clone carrying this T cell receptor beta chain has only a few counts. Its specificity is not known. The record originates from a study of early T cells in non-severe SARS-CoV-2 infection. About the research overall: Alpha and beta chains were unpaired, from unsorted whole-blood bulk RNA. The study's findings and limits: VDJdb-based annotation leaned toward anti-spike CD8 responses and missed private and CD4 specificities.

This CDR3 is built from 13 residues. Looked up from germline, CDR1 is SQVTM and CDR2 is ANQGSEA. The V end lost 3 bases, the J end lost 0 bases, and 7 bases lay between the germline ends. Unique molecular identifiers (one per individual cDNA molecule) were attached. One entry per CDR3 protein results from TCRdb running MiXCR on the 5' RACE reads. The table shows 30,000 to 40,000 distinct CDR3 sequences, with 5.5% occurring only once. The source was whole blood, collected at baseline. V usage is TRBV29-1 and J usage is TRBJ2-3; D is uncertain. The sequence was obtained from an adult who was a healthcare worker with PCR-confirmed SARS-CoV-2 infection or an uninfected control (not recorded which). The CDR3 nucleotides read TGCAGCGTTGATCCCAGGAGCACAGATACGCAGTATTTT. Residues: CSVDPRSTDTQYF.